These 12 T cell receptor beta chains came from one sample sequenced in a study of HIV-infected children after antiretroviral therapy interruption. Treatment: PENTA 11 planned treatment interruption arm or continuous ART arm. Unique molecular identifiers were included in an RNA-based 3' RACE TCR library. TCRdb recomputed calls from the 3' RACE reads with MiXCR, one row per CDR3 protein. The sample shows about 89,000 distinct CDR3 sequences, about 6.3% of them seen only once. The sample was CD45RA+ CD4+ T cells from PBMCs, pooled from several time points, taken from a donor given antiretroviral therapy, either interrupted or continuous. Subset defined: naive CD4+ CD45RA+ CD45RO- T cells. The receptor set was obtained from a pool of human donors with HIV.

This clonotype has a count of ten or more. The rearrangement links TRBV21-1 to TRBJ2-7; the D call TRBD1 from the table was never checked on the DNA. TRBV21-1 represents a pseudogene. The CDR3 runs 15 residues. The CDR3 sequence is CASSPPRDNAYEQYF. The CDR3 DNA is TGTGCCAGCAGCCCACCCAGGGACAACGCCTACGAGCAGTACTTC.

V usage is TRBV7-8 and J usage is TRBJ1-5; TRBD1 matches at 9 bases. J lost 6 bases, V lost 1 base, and 7 bases had no gene match. Germline CDR1 reads SGHVS; CDR2 reads FQNEAQ. CDR3 length: 16 residues. For the CDR3, the DNA is TGTGCCAGCAGCTTAGTACAACAGGGGGCTGGTCAGCCCCAGCATTTT. Protein product: CASSLVQQGAGQPQHF.

There are many counts of this clonotype. The chain is built from TRBV24-1 and TRBJ1-2; 7 bases map to TRBD1. V dropped 2 bases and J dropped 3; count of bases not matched to a gene: 8. Germline V gene lookup returns CDR1 KGHDR and CDR2 SFDVKD. This CDR3 is built from 16 residues. The CDR3 region has the DNA TGTGCCACCAGTGATTCCCGCAATACAGGGGACTATGGCTACACCTTC. This codes for CATSDSRNTGDYGYTF.

Many counts were recorded for this clonotype. The rearrangement uses TRBV7-9 and TRBJ2-3; D may be TRBD1 or TRBD2 (6 bases each). The CDR3 contains 16 residues. V was clipped by 2 bases and J by 3 bases, with 15 bases between them. The germline gives CDR1 SEHNR, CDR2 FQNEAQ (reference sequence). In nucleotides, the CDR3 is TGTGCCAGCAGCTTATACCTAGGGGGGATGACAGATACGCAGTATTTT. It is translated as CASSLYLGGMTDTQYF.

This clonotype was detected many times. The chain has TRBV5-6 and TRBJ2-3, with 7 bases identical to TRBD2. Losses at the gene ends were 2 bases for V and 4 bases for J; bases not matched to a gene: 13. Germline V lookup: CDR1 SGHDT, CDR2 YYEEEE. This CDR3 spans 17 amino acids. As DNA, the CDR3 is TGTGCCAGCAGCTTCGGACCAGTGGGGCGGGGGTCAGATACGCAGTATTTT. Its protein is CASSFGPVGRGSDTQYF.

The table lists this clonotype with many counts. The chain links TRBV6-2 or TRBV6-3 to TRBJ2-1; tentatively, D is TRBD1 (5 bases). CDR1 MNHEY and CDR2 SVGEGT come from the germline V gene. V lost 5 bases, J lost 2 bases, and 10 bases lay in between. The CDR3 is 14 residues long. CDR3 nucleotides: TGTGCCAGCAGTCCCCAGGGCCCCTACAATGAGCAGTTCTTC. This translates into CASSPQGPYNEQFF.

This clonotype was recorded many times. The rearrangement joins TRBV30 to TRBJ1-6, with D possibly TRBD1 on 5 matching bases. The ends were cut back, 3 bases at V and 7 bases at J, with 13 bases in the middle. This CDR3 has 14 amino acids. The germline V gene has CDR1 GTSNPN and CDR2 SVGIG (reference sequence). CDR3 residues: CAWRIQGYNSPLHF. The DNA for the CDR3 is TGTGCCTGGAGGATTCAGGGTTACAATTCACCCCTCCACTTT.

This chain uses TRBV19 with TRBJ2-2; no clear D gene. Per germline, CDR1 LNHDA and CDR2 SQIVND (reference sequence). The CDR3 runs 14 residues. Trimming removed 7 bases from V and 1 base from J, with 10 bases in between. CDR3 in DNA: TGTGCCAGTAACCGGGCGGTGAACACCGGGGAGCTGTTTTTT. This gives the protein CASNRAVNTGELFF.

This clonotype was observed many times. This chain links TRBV6-1 with TRBJ2-3, with D tentatively TRBD2 (5 bases). There are 15 residues in the CDR3. Deletions cut 1 base from V and 1 base from J, with 9 bases between. Germline lookup yields CDR1 MNHNS and CDR2 SASEGT. This chain's CDR3 is CASSEVRVGTDTQYF. CDR3 nucleotide sequence: TGTGCCAGCAGTGAAGTGAGGGTCGGCACAGATACGCAGTATTTT.

This clonotype is termed medium-sized. The chain uses TRBV12-3 or TRBV12-4 and TRBJ1-2, with D tentatively TRBD1 (6 bases). The CDR3 spans 13 residues. V lost 6 bases to trimming and J lost 8 bases, with 16 bases between them. CDR3: CASSPGRGEGYTF. The DNA for the CDR3 is TGTGCCAGCAGCCCGGGCAGGGGTGAAGGCTACACCTTC.

This clonotype was counted at least ten times. CDR3 in amino acids: CASSRTGPEAFF. DNA for the CDR3: TGTGCCAGCAGCCGAACCGGGCCCGAAGCTTTCTTT. The rearrangement links TRBV11-2 to TRBJ1-1, with unresolved D. Germline CDR1 SGHAT, CDR2 FQNNGV. The CDR3 is 12 residues long. The V gene lost 5 bases and the J gene lost 8 bases, with 12 bases spanning the gap.

The table lists this clonotype with many counts. This chain connects TRBV7-3 to TRBJ2-7; 11 bases line up with TRBD1. Germline trimming cut 4 bases from V and 5 bases from J; bases unmatched to any gene: 10. The CDR3 has 16 residues. The V gene's germline CDR1 is SGHTA and CDR2 FQGTGA. The CDR3 region has the DNA TGTGCCAGCAGCTGCCTGAGGGACAGGGGGGTACACGAGCAGTACTTC. Protein sequence: CASSCLRDRGVHEQYF.